The source of this TCR beta chain is a study of neurological immune-mediated disorders (dated by TCRdb to between 2017 and 2020). Describing the broader study: Among the roughly 35 multiple sclerosis patients, 31 had relapsing-remitting MS and 3 had secondary progressive MS. The cohort included approximately 70 subjects: approximately 14 with HAM/TSP, about 34 with multiple sclerosis, and around 20 healthy controls. The approximately 100 TCR-beta libraries included longitudinal samples, technical triplicates and paired sorted CD4+ and CD8+ T-cell subsets alongside PBMC samples. The study compared peripheral blood TCR-beta repertoires of HTLV-I-associated myelopathy (HAM/TSP) patients, multiple sclerosis patients and healthy controls using UMI-based sequencing.

For the unsorted PBMC libraries, 2 million PBMCs were stored in RNAlater at -80 degrees C until RNA extraction and were used to generate the libraries. The multiple sclerosis patients were enrolled in a US clinical protocol that used magnetic resonance imaging to evaluate disease progression. Peripheral blood was subjected to Ficoll-Hypaque density gradient centrifugation to isolate PBMCs, which were then cryopreserved in liquid nitrogen. This clonotype appeared many times. Its antigen remains unidentified. No quality values exist for individual bases; no much larger clone is one base distant. Points the paper makes about the study in general: Expanded clones from different subjects shared no identical CDR3 amino acid sequences, which suggests that TCR-beta repertoires were private in all groups. No association of the MS cluster with clinical or MRI features was observed, and the need for larger cohorts was stated by the authors. TCR clonal expansion was highest in HAM/TSP patients and lowest in MS patients, with MS patients falling below even healthy controls. In phylogenetic analysis, the repertoires of 18 of 34 MS patients grouped into a cluster of related CDR3 sequences, which suggests a possible signature at the repertoire level.

cDNA was synthesized by template-switch 5'RACE using a primer carrying a 10-nucleotide random unique molecular identifier by which each TCR transcript was tagged. Every sequencing run covered 15-18 subjects and yielded more than 180 million TCR-beta sequences. Total RNA was extracted with the RNeasy kit. The KAPA Real-time Library Amplification kit was used to amplify TCR-beta VDJ regions with primers targeting the TCR constant region and the 5'RACE anchor. A first PCR added sample indexes and Illumina adaptors, after which a second PCR increased the library yield. After Ampure bead purification, the roughly 650 bp TCR product was size-selected on a 2% E-gel SizeSelection system. Before pooling, library quality was assessed on a Bioanalyzer, concentration was determined with Qubit, and library quantification was performed with the Kapa Library Quantification kit. An Illumina HiSeq 2500 sequenced the libraries paired-end 2 x 150 bp. To increase sequence diversity, about 24-32% phiX was spiked into each library pool. Per the source publication's procedure: The quality-filtered reads were processed with the UMI-based MiGEC pipeline, whose error correction step removed more than 80% of the raw TCR sequences. IMGT germline references were used for aligning VDJ genes, and each clonotype was defined as a unique CDR3 amino acid sequence together with its V-J genes. VDJtools evaluated clonal expansion, Shannon diversity and CDR3 relatedness (CalcPairwiseDistances, ClusterSamples); CLCbio workbench built phylogenetic trees. A clone was classed as expanded if it had 8 or more unique UMIs, a cutoff based on coefficient-of-variation modelling across technical triplicates. The public reads were quality trimmed at Q25 with fastp and then assembled into clones with MiXCR by TCRdb, keeping productive beta chains. When rows share a CDR3 protein, they turn into one entry using the most common DNA and genes. The V and J calls come from TCRdb's annotation, not from the publication. The table for this sample lists 27,000 or so distinct CDR3 sequences; 2.5% to 4% of them were counted only once. The leading ten clones occupy approximately 6.7% of the sample.

CDR1 SGHTA and CDR2 FQGNSA were looked up in the germline V gene. The germline ends are 13 bases apart after V is trimmed by 6 bases and J by 4 bases. Reading from cysteine to phenylalanine, the CDR3 counts 14 amino acids. Only CDR3 DNA remains: 42 bases, in frame from the first base. This TCR was recovered from a woman under 40 with multiple sclerosis. Rearrangement joined TRBV7-2 to TRBJ1-5, with no confident D gene call. The sequencing input was PBMCs. The CDR3 protein: CASSPNRVNQPQHF. The DNA sequence reads TGTGCCAGCAGTCCCAACCGGGTGAATCAGCCCCAGCATTTT.